One sample yielded the 3 T cell receptor beta chains listed below, sequenced in a study of shared T cell receptors in the human thymus. Profiled with immunoSEQ multiplex PCR; TCRdb holds only in-frame clones, not every one. The table lists fewer than 700,000 clones, roughly 90% of them singletons. This same sample was also part of a study on human thymus T cells.

The material sequenced was thymocytes. These receptors were obtained from a boy less than two years old with a congenital heart defect.

The gene calls are TRBV6-5 and TRBJ2-7, with a weak D call TRBD2 (6 bases). This CDR3 has 14 residues. Trimming took 4 bases from V and 2 from J, leaving 12 bases between them. Germline V gives CDR1 MNHEY, CDR2 SVGAGI. The CDR3 sequence: CASSCRDFPYEQYF. The CDR3 DNA sequence: TGTGCCAGCAGTTGCCGGGACTTCCCCTACGAGCAGTACTTC.

The count of this clone is one. The V gene is TRBV5-1, the J gene TRBJ2-2, with 7 bases identical to TRBD1. With 4 bases clipped from V and 1 base from J, the junction kept 10 bases outside the gene matches. CDR3 length: 17 amino acids. The germline gives CDR1 SGHRS, CDR2 YFSETQ. DNA for the CDR3: TGCGCCAGCAGCAGAGACCACCGGGACAGGAACACCGGGGAGCTGTTTTTT. Translated: CASSRDHRDRNTGELFF.

This rearrangement joins TRBV4-2 to TRBJ2-7, with 10 bases aligning to TRBD2. CDR1 is LGHNA and CDR2 is YNFKEQ in the germline V gene. This CDR3 is built from 17 residues. Trimming removed 0 bases from V and 7 bases from J; junction bases left unmatched: 12. The DNA of the CDR3 is TGTGCCAGCAGCCAAGATTTAGGGCTAGCGGGAGTTGGGGAGCAGTACTTC. It yields the protein CASSQDLGLAGVGEQYF.